This TCR beta chain derives from a study of sequential checkpoint blockade in melanoma. In this sample, this clone turned up a few times. Its antigen is unknown. General study points: Response in arm A was associated with pretreatment TIL clonality.

TCRdb's copy holds only in-frame clones and misses some; the assay was immunoSEQ multiplex PCR. The sample includes 4,000 to 5,000 clones, about a quarter of them seen just once. Sample treatment: randomized to nivolumab then ipilimumab (arm A) or the reverse (arm B). None of the patients previously received DNA-damaging chemotherapy. Germline assignment: CDR1 MNHGY and CDR2 SAAAGT. Trimming shortened V by 5 bases and J by 4 bases, and 13 bases separated the two germline ends. This CDR3 contains 14 residues. The TCR sequence derives from a human donor with melanoma. Here the sequenced sample was tumor tissue (inferred from file names), taken from a patient given nivolumab and ipilimumab in sequence. The chain couples TRBV6-8 to TRBJ2-3; D remains ambiguous. The CDR3 region is CASSAFSPPDTQYF. CDR3 sequence (DNA): TGTGCCAGCAGTGCCTTCTCCCCCCCAGATACGCAGTATTTT.